These T cell receptor beta chains were read from a single sample in a study of Ad26.COV2.S vaccination and SARS-CoV-2 variants. Sequenced by immunoSEQ multiplex PCR; TCRdb stores in-frame clones only, minus some. In the table there are hundreds of thousands of clones, roughly 90% of which are singletons. The sample here was peripheral blood, taken in a trial of Ad26.COV2.S vaccine versus placebo. The receptor set was obtained from a person aged 18-60 years who received the Ad26.COV2.S COVID-19 vaccine or a placebo. CDR3s leave out the opening cysteine and the closing phenylalanine or tryptophan.

j_call	cdr3_length	v_call	cdr3_aa
TRBJ1-6	13	TRBV9	ASSIGTAAGSPLH
TRBJ1-6	14	TRBV10-1	ASIKKAAPSNSPLH
TRBJ1-1	13	TRBV7-2	ASSLAQGRNTEAF
TRBJ2-1	14	TRBV13	ASSLFSGGVINEQF
TRBJ1-1	14	TRBV14	ASSQVLGGPNTEAF
TRBJ2-1	13	TRBV27	ASSPRRGVVNEQF
TRBJ2-5	12	TRBV7-2	ASSSAGTRETQY
TRBJ2-7	14	TRBV4-3	ASSQDPGGPPYEQY
TRBJ2-2	14	TRBV18	ASSPPSQPNTGELF
TRBJ2-7	15	TRBV24-1	ATSNSEGGVGIYEQY
TRBJ2-7	16	TRBV15	ATSRDIASGGAAYEQY
TRBJ2-1	10	TRBV19	ASKQGYNEQF
TRBJ2-7	10	TRBV5-1	ASSSGPYEQY
TRBJ2-3	9	TRBV5-1	ASSLTDTQY
TRBJ2-5	12	TRBV7-2	ASSLALGLETQY
TRBJ1-2	16	TRBV6-1	ASSEPRLSGEDNYGYT
TRBJ1-2	13	TRBV4-1	ASSPPGQGAYGYT
TRBJ1-2	16	TRBV5-6	ASSLWAQVDRVDYGYT
TRBJ2-3	12	TRBV12-5	ASGIGGGTDTQY
TRBJ1-5	12	TRBV20-1	SASFAAAGQPQH
TRBJ1-3	13	TRBV7-9	ASSLDRVSGNTIY
TRBJ2-5	15	TRBV7-6	ASSQRILRDHQETQY
TRBJ2-3	10	TRBV19	ASSEAADTQY
TRBJ1-3	12	TRBV2	ASREVVSGNTIY
TRBJ1-1	12	TRBV27	ASSLGFRNTEAF
TRBJ2-2	10	TRBV30	AWTGGSGELF
TRBJ1-5	14	TRBV6-6	ASSYSMRRGNQPQH
TRBJ2-3	15	TRBV7-7	ASSPTLGGPVTDTQY
TRBJ1-2	10	TRBV3-1/TRBV3-2	ASSPRQGGYT
TRBJ1-2	10	TRBV7-9	ASSLEYYGYT
TRBJ1-5	14	TRBV4-1	ASSHTQGAERQPQH